At least ten counts were recorded for the clone carrying this T cell receptor beta chain. Its antigen remains unidentified. This specimen belongs to a study of identical twins. The V gene lost 2 bases and the J gene lost 9 bases, with 11 bases spanning the gap. The CDR3 loop spans 12 amino acids. The germline CDR1 and CDR2 sequences are SQVTM and ANQGSEA. TCRdb reprocessed the 5' RACE reads via MiXCR and lists one record per CDR3 protein. Among some 590,000 distinct CDR3 sequences listed, approximately 9.6% were seen once. General observations from the study: Alpha sequences out of frame and shared by twins had excess low generation probability. For cord blood, abundant beta clonotypes had fewer insertions, unlike memory repertoires, which showed none.

This same sample was also taken into another study, of yellow fever vaccine responses in identical twins.

The sample taken for sequencing was PBMCs. This clonotype was sampled from a woman in her late teens or twenties in good health. V gene TRBV29-1 combines with J gene TRBJ2-1; D perhaps matches TRBD2 (5 bases). The chain's CDR3 is CSVESASPEQFF. CDR3 coding DNA: TGCAGCGTTGAATCCGCTAGCCCTGAGCAGTTCTTC.